This T cell receptor beta chain was sequenced for a study of blood T cells in healthy people across ages. This clonotype turned up a few times. A second 7 to 11 cycle PCR used barcoded and J-beta primers. MiXCR, applied by TCRdb to the 5' RACE reads, yields one record per CDR3 protein. The table lists about 780,000 distinct CDR3 sequences, 20% to 30% of them singletons, with less than 3.5% in the top ten. Deletions cut 0 bases from V and 2 bases from J, with 10 bases between. The length of the CDR3 is 15 residues. In germline, CDR1 is LNHNV, CDR2 YYDKDF (reference sequence). This sample also belongs to another study, concerning T cells of mothers and their children.

The V and J genes are TRBV15 and TRBJ2-5; D possibly corresponds to TRBD1 (5 bases). The specimen was blood. The receptor's source is a boy younger than 18 in good health. The CDR3 loop reads CATSREDRVQETQYF. The DNA for the CDR3 is TGTGCCACCAGCAGAGAAGACAGAGTACAAGAGACCCAGTACTTC.